The entry below gives a single T cell receptor beta chain sequence along with its context. Its cognate antigen is unknown. The data stem from a study of T-cell reconstitution after alpha-beta-depleted transplantation in children. The germline V gene has CDR1 MDHEN and CDR2 SYDVKM. Deletions cut 3 bases from V and 0 bases from J, with 15 bases between. The CDR3 loop spans 16 amino acids. Unique molecular identifiers were incorporated when the TCRbeta library was constructed. TCRdb reanalysed the PCR reads using MiXCR and keeps one entry per CDR3 protein. This table has more than 400,000 distinct CDR3 sequences, over 40% appearing once. Broader study findings: Several hundred expanded graft clones reportedly supplied alpha-beta T cells about two months after transplant. Diversity of TCRbeta at day 60 was high in some patients, arising from surviving recipient T cells and thymic progenitors.

The chain employs TRBV28 and TRBJ2-7; tentative D call: TRBD2 (6 bases). The sample in question was PBMCs, obtained before TCRalphabeta/CD19-depleted stem cell transplant. The clonotype was recovered from a girl aged 2-10 years with aplastic anemia, due to receive a stem cell transplant. The CDR3 sequence is CASSLEGTGSSYEQYF. The CDR3 DNA sequence: TGTGCCAGCAGTTTGGAAGGGACCGGGAGCTCCTACGAGCAGTACTTC.